This T cell receptor beta chain was retrieved from a study of beta chain features in type 1 diabetes. General study results and limits: When Type 1 diabetes patients were examined, their TCRB CDR3s proved moderately but significantly shorter in all four CD4+ subsets.

This clone was detected a few times. Its cognate antigen is unknown. Trimming at V came to 0 bases and at J to 7 bases, leaving 5 bases not matched to a gene. From germline, CDR1 is GTSNPN and CDR2 SVGIG (reference sequence). This CDR3 has 14 residues. Isolated RNA was reverse transcribed in full, so expressed TCRB transcripts were sequenced. The table came from immunoSEQ multiplex PCR; TCRdb's copy has only in-frame clones and leaves some out. The profile shows 600,000 to 700,000 clones, 9.5% to 15% of them singletons. This TCR was sampled from a man younger than 45 with type 1 diabetes. The rearrangement uses TRBV30 and TRBJ2-4; 8 bases are shared with TRBD2. The source material was naive CD4+ T cells from blood. CDR3 sequence reads: CAWSVAGGANIQYF. Written as DNA, the CDR3 is TGTGCCTGGAGTGTAGCCGGGGGGGCCAACATTCAGTACTTC.